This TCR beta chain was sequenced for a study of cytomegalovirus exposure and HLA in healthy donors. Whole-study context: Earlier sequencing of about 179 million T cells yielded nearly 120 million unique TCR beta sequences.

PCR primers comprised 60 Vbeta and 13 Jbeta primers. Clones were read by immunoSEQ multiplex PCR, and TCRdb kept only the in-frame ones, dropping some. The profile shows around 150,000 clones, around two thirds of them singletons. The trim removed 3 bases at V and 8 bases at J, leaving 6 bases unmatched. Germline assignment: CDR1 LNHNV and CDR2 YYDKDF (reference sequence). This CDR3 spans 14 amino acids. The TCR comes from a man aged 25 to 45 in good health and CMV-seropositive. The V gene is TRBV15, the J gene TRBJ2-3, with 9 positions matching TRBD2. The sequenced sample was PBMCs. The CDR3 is CATSSRSGRFTQYF. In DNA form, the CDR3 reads TGTGCCACCAGCAGTAGAAGCGGGAGGTTTACGCAGTATTTT.